What follows are 21 T cell receptor beta chains derived from one specimen sequenced in a study of blood T cell repertoires in COVID-19. Measured with immunoSEQ multiplex PCR; TCRdb has only the in-frame clones, and not every one. In the table there are 230,000 or so clones, roughly 89% of which are singletons. The sample comprised PBMCs or T cells enriched from blood (not recorded which). These receptor sequences come from a woman aged 40 to 50 with acute COVID-19.

The genes are TRBV11-2 and TRBJ1-3; TRBD1 might be the D (6 bases). With 1 base removed from V and 2 bases from J, the gap between germline ends came to 12 bases. The length of the CDR3 is 16 residues. Per germline, CDR1 SGHAT and CDR2 FQNNGV. CDR3 bases: TGTGCCAGCAGCTTAGCATCAGGGGTTCCTGGAAACACCATATATTTT. It is translated as CASSLASGVPGNTIYF.

The chain links TRBV5-1 to TRBJ2-3; tentatively, D is TRBD1 (6 bases). V lost 0 bases and J lost 1, with 12 bases in between. Germline CDR1 reads SGHRS; CDR2 reads YFSETQ. This CDR3 is 16 amino acids long. CDR3 bases: TGCGCCAGCAGCTTGGATGGGGCAGGGGGCACAGATACGCAGTATTTT. This translates into CASSLDGAGGTDTQYF.

V and J are TRBV19 and TRBJ1-1; D might be TRBD1 (5 bases). The germline CDR1 and CDR2 sequences are LNHDA and SQIVND (reference sequence). The CDR3 has 13 residues. Deletions cut 11 bases from V and 0 bases from J, with 13 bases between. The DNA for the CDR3 is TGTGCCGTCGGTCAGGGTCTGAACACTGAAGCTTTCTTT. This translates into CAVGQGLNTEAFF.

The V call is TRBV29-1, the J call TRBJ1-2; 8 nucleotides agree with TRBD1. This CDR3 is 12 amino acids long. J gave up 5 bases and V 5 bases, and 4 bases lay outside the gene matches. The germline CDR1 and CDR2 sequences are SQVTM and ANQGSEA. The CDR3 is CSVLGQEYGYTF. Here the CDR3 DNA reads TGCAGCGTTCTGGGACAGGAATATGGCTACACCTTC.

The CDR3 is CASSQISGGRRSEAFF. The CDR3 nucleotides are TGTGCCAGCAGCCAAATCTCAGGGGGAAGGAGGTCTGAAGCTTTCTTT. The chain links TRBV14 to TRBJ1-1; TRBD1 aligns across 7 bases. Looked up from germline, CDR1 is SGHDN and CDR2 is FVKESK. Trimming at V came to 2 bases and at J to 6 bases, leaving 12 bases not matched to a gene. The CDR3 runs 16 residues. The variable domain in full, completed from reference TRBV14 and TRBJ1-1, reads EAGVTQFPSHSVIEKGQTVTLRCDPISGHDNLYWYRRVMGKEIKFLLHFVKESKQDESGMPNNRFLAERTGGTYSTLKVQPAELEDSGVYFCASSQISGGRRSEAFFGQGTRLTVV.

The chain combines TRBV9 with TRBJ1-1; D is ambiguous. Germline CDR1 is SGDLS and CDR2 is YYNGEE. Trimming shortened V by 0 bases and J by 2 bases, and 14 bases separated the two germline ends. The CDR3 totals 16 residues. CDR3 sequence (DNA): TGTGCCAGCAGCGTAGTGGCTGGCATCCAAAACACTGAAGCTTTCTTT. As protein: CASSVVAGIQNTEAFF.

V usage is TRBV7-3 and J usage is TRBJ2-2, with TRBD2 as a possible D gene (6 bases). Germline V gene data show CDR1 as SGHTA and CDR2 as FQGTGA. The V end lost 3 bases, the J end lost 1 base, and 9 bases lay between the germline ends. The CDR3 covers 15 residues. CDR3 nucleotide sequence: TGTGCCAGCAGCTTCTCGGGACTGAACACCGGGGAGCTGTTTTTT. The encoded protein is CASSFSGLNTGELFF.

The chain combines TRBV5-6 with TRBJ1-5; possibly TRBD1 for D (5 bases). The CDR3 has 16 residues. Germline-derived CDR1 and CDR2 are SGHDT and YYEEEE. The ends were cut back, 6 bases at V and 4 bases at J, with 20 bases in the middle. Here the CDR3 reads CASMLYRPQPNQPQHF. The CDR3 DNA is TGTGCCAGCATGTTGTACAGGCCTCAACCAAATCAGCCCCAGCATTTT.

This rearrangement joins TRBV4-2 to TRBJ2-1; 7 bases are shared with TRBD2. The length of the CDR3 is 14 residues. CDR1 and CDR2 from the germline V gene are LGHNA and YNFKEQ. The ends lost 1 base at V and 9 bases at J; junction bases unmatched: 6. CDR3 coding DNA: TGTGCCAGCAGCCAAGTATCGGGGGGAGGTGAGCAGTTCTTC. As protein: CASSQVSGGGEQFF.

J is TRBJ2-7 and V is TRBV6-5; 7 nucleotides line up with TRBD1. CDR1 MNHEY and CDR2 SVGAGI come from the germline V gene. The CDR3 is made up of 12 amino acids. V lost 7 bases, J lost 4 bases, and 4 bases stayed unmatched. The CDR3 region has the DNA TGTGCCAGCAAGGGACAGACATACGAGCAGTACTTC. Translating it yields CASKGQTYEQYF.

The chain links TRBV9 to TRBJ1-5; 7 positions match TRBD1. Germline-derived CDR1 and CDR2 are SGDLS and YYNGEE. J gave up 2 bases and V 4 bases, and 3 bases lay outside the gene matches. CDR3 size: 14 residues. Written as DNA, the CDR3 is TGTGCCAGCAGCCCCAGGGGGGGCAATCAGCCCCAGCATTTT. Translating it yields CASSPRGGNQPQHF.

CDR3 nucleotide sequence: TGTGCCAGCAGCTTTGCGGGACAGGGGGTTTATGAGCAGTTCTTC. Translation: CASSFAGQGVYEQFF. The V gene is TRBV7-2, the J gene TRBJ2-1; 11 nucleotides align to TRBD1. CDR1 SGHTA and CDR2 FQGNSA come from the germline V gene. J gave up 8 bases and V 3 bases, and 6 bases lay outside the gene matches. The CDR3 has 15 amino acids.

J is TRBJ1-1 and V is TRBV21-1. TRBV21-1 is a known pseudogene. The CDR3 is 17 residues long. The CDR3 nucleotides read TGTGCCAGCAGCAAAGTTGGGCAGGGAGGAAGGAACACTGAAGCTTTCTTT. Its translation is CASSKVGQGGRNTEAFF.

The V and J genes are TRBV6-6 and TRBJ1-1, with 7 nucleotides matching TRBD1. Germline V gene sequence: CDR1 MNHNY, CDR2 SVGAGI (reference sequence). The ends lost 0 bases at V and 6 bases at J; junction bases unmatched: 7. The CDR3 has 15 amino acids. The CDR3, as DNA: TGTGCCAGCAGTTACTCCCCCCAGCAGGGGGCTGAAGCTTTCTTT. Its protein is CASSYSPQQGAEAFF.

The chain couples TRBV6-5 to TRBJ1-2, with 11 bases fitting TRBD1. Germline V gene sequence: CDR1 MNHEY, CDR2 SVGAGI. J was trimmed by 7 bases and V by 3 bases; bases with no gene match: 7. There are 15 residues in the CDR3. This CDR3 reads CASSYTGTGGRGYTF. CDR3 nucleotide sequence: TGTGCCAGCAGTTATACCGGGACAGGGGGTCGTGGCTACACCTTC.

The rearrangement uses TRBV9 and TRBJ1-6; 8 bases map to TRBD1. This CDR3 comprises 15 residues. Germline CDR1 and CDR2: SGDLS and YYNGEE. V trimming: 3 bases; J trimming: 5 bases; junction bases outside the gene matches: 4. The CDR3 DNA is TGTGCCAGCAGCGGATCGGACAGGGATAATTCACCCCTCCACTTT. It translates to CASSGSDRDNSPLHF.

Worth noting for this clone: A much larger clone lies a single base off, so this may be a read error. This sequence joins TRBV19 and TRBJ1-1, with D tentatively TRBD1 (5 bases). This CDR3 comprises 14 residues. Deletions cut 1 base from V and 3 bases from J, with 9 bases between. Germline CDR1 is LNHDA and CDR2 is SQIVND (reference sequence). The CDR3 reads CASSIVRADTEAFF. The CDR3 DNA is TGTGCCAGTAGTATAGTCAGGGCGGACACTGAAGCTTTCTTT.

This chain connects TRBV19 to TRBJ1-6, with 7 bases lining up with TRBD1. CDR3 length: 14 amino acids. Germline V gives CDR1 LNHDA, CDR2 SQIVND (reference sequence). Trimming took 9 bases from V and 6 from J; bases not matched to a gene: 8. CDR3 region: CASHLRDSNSPLHF. The CDR3 DNA sequence: TGTGCCAGCCACCTTCGGGACAGTAATTCACCCCTCCACTTT.

The chain recombines TRBV6-5 with TRBJ1-2; possible D gene TRBD1, 6 bases. The CDR3 contains 12 residues. V was shortened by 5 bases and J by 6 bases, with 10 bases between the two germline ends. Germline CDR1 and CDR2: MNHEY and SVGAGI. The CDR3 loop is CASSITGNGYTF. The CDR3 nucleotides read TGTGCCAGCAGTATAACAGGGAATGGCTACACCTTC.

This clone showed up just once. The rearrangement uses TRBV19 and TRBJ1-5, with 7 bases lining up with TRBD1. V lost 3 bases to trimming and J lost 5 bases; unmatched junction nucleotides: 13. The CDR3 length is 17 residues. Germline CDR1 and CDR2: LNHDA and SQIVND (reference sequence). CDR3 nucleotide sequence: TGTGCCAGTAGTATGCGGAGGGGGCGGGAGGTCGATCAGCCCCAGCATTTT. Residues: CASSMRRGREVDQPQHF.

The V gene is TRBV7-3, the J gene TRBJ1-1; 9 nucleotides line up with TRBD1. Germline CDR1 reads SGHTA; CDR2 reads FQGTGA. The CDR3 sequence is 15 residues long. The V segment lost 5 bases and the J segment 5 bases; nucleotides outside the gene matches: 9. CDR3 nucleotide sequence: TGTGCCAGCAGCCCAGGGACAGGGAGGTGGACTGAAGCTTTCTTT. This codes for CASSPGTGRWTEAFF.